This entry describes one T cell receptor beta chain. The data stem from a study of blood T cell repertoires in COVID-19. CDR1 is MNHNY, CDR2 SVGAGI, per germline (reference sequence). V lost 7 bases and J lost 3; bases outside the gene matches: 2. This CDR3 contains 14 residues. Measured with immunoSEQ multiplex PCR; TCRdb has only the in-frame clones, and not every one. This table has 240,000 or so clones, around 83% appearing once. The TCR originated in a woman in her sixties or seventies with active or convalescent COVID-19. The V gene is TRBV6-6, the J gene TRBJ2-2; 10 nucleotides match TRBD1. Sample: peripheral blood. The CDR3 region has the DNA TGTGCCAGCAATGGACAGGGGGACACCGGGGAGCTGTTTTTT. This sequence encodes CASNGQGDTGELFF.